In this sample, the clone carrying this T cell receptor (beta chain) turned up a few times. Its antigen is unknown. Looked up from germline, CDR1 is SGHTA and CDR2 is FQGNSA. The V gene end was trimmed by 1 base and the J gene end by 4 bases; junction bases not matched to a gene: 6. This CDR3 comprises 16 residues. TCRdb reprocessed the 5' RACE reads with MiXCR, giving one entry per CDR3 protein. The data hold hundreds of thousands of distinct CDR3 sequences, with more than 20% observed a single time. This entry is derived from a study of T-cell memory formation after mild COVID-19. Study-level background: Clustering of TCRs was largely donor specific. Study-level results: Several responding clones turned up in pre-infection memory, indicating that cross-reactive memory may have taken part. Clones which contracted sat mainly in CM and EM if CD4+, and in EMRA if CD8+.

The TCR sequence derives from an adult woman who had mild COVID-19 (a few samples of this study predate the infection). Cell type and time point are not known. Sequenced: PBMCs or a T cell subset sorted from them (not recorded which). The gene calls are TRBV7-2 and TRBJ2-5; the match to TRBD1 covers 10 bases. The CDR3 DNA sequence: TGTGCCAGCAGCTTAGAGTTACGGGACAGGGGAGAGACCCAGTACTTC. It encodes CASSLELRDRGETQYF. The entire variable domain, with the rest obtained from reference TRBV7-2 and TRBJ2-5, is as follows: GAGVSQSPSNKVTEKGKDVELRCDPISGHTALYWYRQSLGQGLEFLIYFQGNSAPDKSGLPSDRFSAERTGGSVSTLTIQRTQQEDSAVYLCASSLELRDRGETQYFGPGTRLLVL.